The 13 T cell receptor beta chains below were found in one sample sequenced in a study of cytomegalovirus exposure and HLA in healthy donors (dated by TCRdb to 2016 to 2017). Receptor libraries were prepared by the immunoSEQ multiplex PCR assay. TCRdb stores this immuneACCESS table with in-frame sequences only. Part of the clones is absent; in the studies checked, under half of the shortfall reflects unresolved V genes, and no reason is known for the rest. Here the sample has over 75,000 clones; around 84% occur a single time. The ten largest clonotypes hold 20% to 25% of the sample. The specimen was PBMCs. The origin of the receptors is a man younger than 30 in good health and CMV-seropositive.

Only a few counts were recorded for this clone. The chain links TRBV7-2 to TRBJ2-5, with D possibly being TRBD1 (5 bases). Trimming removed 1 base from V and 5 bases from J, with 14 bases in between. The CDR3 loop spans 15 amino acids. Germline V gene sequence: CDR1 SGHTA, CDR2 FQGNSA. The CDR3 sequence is CASSLESRQGETQYF. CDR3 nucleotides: TGTGCCAGCAGCTTAGAATCCCGCCAGGGTGAGACCCAGTACTTC.

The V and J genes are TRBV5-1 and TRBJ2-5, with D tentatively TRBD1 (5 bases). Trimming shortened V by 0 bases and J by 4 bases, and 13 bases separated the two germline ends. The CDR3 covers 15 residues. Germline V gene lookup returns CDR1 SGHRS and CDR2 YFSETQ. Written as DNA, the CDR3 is TGCGCCAGCAGCTTGGTGGCAGGGTGGGGAGAGACCCAGTACTTC. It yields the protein CASSLVAGWGETQYF.

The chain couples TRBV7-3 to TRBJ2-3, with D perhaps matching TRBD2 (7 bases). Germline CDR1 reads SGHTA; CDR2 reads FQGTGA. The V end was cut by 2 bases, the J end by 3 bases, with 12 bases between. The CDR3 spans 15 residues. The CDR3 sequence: CASSLGGGGTDTQYF. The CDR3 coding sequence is TGTGCCAGCAGCTTAGGAGGGGGGGGTACAGATACGCAGTATTTT.

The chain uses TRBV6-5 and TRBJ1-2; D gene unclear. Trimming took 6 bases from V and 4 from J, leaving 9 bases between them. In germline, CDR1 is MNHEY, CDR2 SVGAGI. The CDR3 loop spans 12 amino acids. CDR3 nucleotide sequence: TGTGCCAGCAGGGGAGCTGGCTATGGCTACACCTTC. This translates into CASRGAGYGYTF.

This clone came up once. Here the CDR3 reads CASSPGRGAYNTEAFF. The CDR3 nucleotides are TGCGCCAGCAGCCCGGGGAGGGGGGCCTACAACACTGAAGCTTTCTTT. This sequence joins TRBV5-1 and TRBJ1-1; a weak D match, TRBD1 (6 bases). Germline V lookup: CDR1 SGHRS, CDR2 YFSETQ. The CDR3 covers 16 residues. The germline V and J ends were trimmed by 4 bases and 2 bases, with 18 bases remaining between them.

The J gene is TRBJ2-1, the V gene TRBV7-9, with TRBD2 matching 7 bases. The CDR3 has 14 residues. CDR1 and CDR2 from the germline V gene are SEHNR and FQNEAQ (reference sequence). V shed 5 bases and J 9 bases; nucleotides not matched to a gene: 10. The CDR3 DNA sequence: TGTGCCAGCAGCCCGACTAGCCGGTCCTCTGAGCAGTTCTTC. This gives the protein CASSPTSRSSEQFF.

The CDR3 coding sequence is TGTGCCAGCAGCTTGTGGCACAAGCAAGAGACCCAGTACTTC. Protein product: CASSLWHKQETQYF. V and J are TRBV7-8 and TRBJ2-5; the D is unclear. Trimming shortened V by 3 bases and J by 2 bases, and 10 bases separated the two germline ends. The length of the CDR3 is 14 residues. Germline-derived CDR1 and CDR2 are SGHVS and FQNEAQ.

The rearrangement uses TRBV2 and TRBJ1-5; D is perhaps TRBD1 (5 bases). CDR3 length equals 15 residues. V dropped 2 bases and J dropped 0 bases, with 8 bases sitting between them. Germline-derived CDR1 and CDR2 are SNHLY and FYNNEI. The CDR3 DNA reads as TGTGCCAGCAGTGAAAGGGGTTATAGCAATCAGCCCCAGCATTTT. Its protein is CASSERGYSNQPQHF.

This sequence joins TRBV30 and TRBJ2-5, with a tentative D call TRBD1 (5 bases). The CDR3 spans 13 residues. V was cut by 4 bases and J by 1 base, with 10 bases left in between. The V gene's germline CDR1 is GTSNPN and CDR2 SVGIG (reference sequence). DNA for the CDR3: TGTGCCTGGACAAGGGGCAGCCAAGAGACCCAGTACTTC. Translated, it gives CAWTRGSQETQYF. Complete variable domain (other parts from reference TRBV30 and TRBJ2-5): SQTIHQWPATLVQPVGSPLSLECTVEGTSNPNLYWYRQAAGRGLQLLFYSVGIGQISSEVPQNLSASRPQDRQFILSSKKLLLSDSGFYLCAWTRGSQETQYFGPGTRLLVL.

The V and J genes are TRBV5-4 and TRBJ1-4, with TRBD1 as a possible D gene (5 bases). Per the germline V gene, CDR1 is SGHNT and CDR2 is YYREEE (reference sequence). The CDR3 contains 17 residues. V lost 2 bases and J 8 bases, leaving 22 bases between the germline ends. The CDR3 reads CASSFGGGGATEEKLFF. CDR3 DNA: TGTGCCAGCAGCTTTGGGGGAGGAGGCGCAACGGAGGAAAAACTGTTTTTT.

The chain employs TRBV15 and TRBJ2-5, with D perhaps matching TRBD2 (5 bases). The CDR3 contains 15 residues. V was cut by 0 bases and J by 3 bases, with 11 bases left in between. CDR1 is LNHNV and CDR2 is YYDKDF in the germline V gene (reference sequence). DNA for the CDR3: TGTGCCACCAGCAGAGATTACGGGGATGAAGAGACCCAGTACTTC. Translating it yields CATSRDYGDEETQYF.

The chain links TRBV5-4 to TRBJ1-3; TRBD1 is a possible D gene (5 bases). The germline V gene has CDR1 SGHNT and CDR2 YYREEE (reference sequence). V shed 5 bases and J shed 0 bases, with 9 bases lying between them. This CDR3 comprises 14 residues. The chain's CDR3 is CASRPDISGNTIYF. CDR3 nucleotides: TGTGCCAGCAGACCGGACATCTCTGGAAACACCATATATTTT.

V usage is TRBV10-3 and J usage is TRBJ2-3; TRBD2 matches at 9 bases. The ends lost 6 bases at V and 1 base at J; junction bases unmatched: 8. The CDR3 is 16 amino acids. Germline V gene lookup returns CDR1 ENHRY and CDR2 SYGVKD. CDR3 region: CAIRTIAGEGTDTQYF. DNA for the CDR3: TGTGCCATCAGGACTATAGCGGGAGAGGGCACAGATACGCAGTATTTT.